The rows below give T cell receptor beta chains drawn from one sample of a study of control samples from healthy donors and cancer patients. The assay was immunoSEQ multiplex PCR, and TCRdb's table has in-frame clones only and misses some. The profile shows under 150,000 clones, more than 85% of them singletons. The sequenced sample consisted of blood. Receptors were obtained from a man aged 25-40 years in good health. Both conserved end residues are part of each CDR3. D genes are given only for firm matches. Clone size is shown for a subset of rows, as once, few, many or a class of expanded clone.

length: 16; V: TRBV7-6; D: TRBD2; size: NA; J: TRBJ2-1; DNA: TGTGCCAGCACCCCCCTGGGCGGGGGGACCGACAATGAGCAGTTCTTC; CDR3: CASTPLGGGTDNEQFF
length: 15; V: TRBV19; D: TRBD1; size: once; J: TRBJ1-1; DNA: TGTGCCAGTAGTGGTTGGGACAGGGGGAACACTGAAGCTTTCTTT; CDR3: CASSGWDRGNTEAFF
length: 12; V: TRBV19; D: NA; size: NA; J: TRBJ1-1; DNA: TGTGCCAGTAGGAAAATGAACACTGAAGCTTTCTTT; CDR3: CASRKMNTEAFF
length: 16; V: TRBV15; D: NA; size: NA; J: TRBJ2-3; DNA: TGTGCCACCAGCAAAAGGACTGTCCCGGTCCCAGATACGCAGTATTTT; CDR3: CATSKRTVPVPDTQYF
length: 14; V: TRBV28; D: TRBD1; size: NA; J: TRBJ1-2; DNA: TGTGCCAGCAGCCCTAGGACAGGGTGGGGTGGCTACACCTTC; CDR3: CASSPRTGWGGYTF
length: 13; V: TRBV27; D: NA; size: NA; J: TRBJ2-1; DNA: TGTGCCAGCAGTCAACCCGGGGCATCCGAGCAGTTCTTC; CDR3: CASSQPGASEQFF
length: 16; V: TRBV7-9; D: NA; size: NA; J: TRBJ2-3; DNA: TGTGCCAGCAGCCCTGGGGGTCCCTGGGGCACAGATACGCAGTATTTT; CDR3: CASSPGGPWGTDTQYF
length: 16; V: TRBV6-1; D: NA; size: NA; J: TRBJ1-1; DNA: TGTGCCAGCAGTGAACCCGTCGGGCGGATGAACACTGAAGCTTTCTTT; CDR3: CASSEPVGRMNTEAFF
length: 16; V: TRBV5-6; D: NA; size: NA; J: TRBJ2-3; DNA: TGTGCCAGCAGCTTGCGTAGGGCCCGTTACACAGATACGCAGTATTTT; CDR3: CASSLRRARYTDTQYF
length: 13; V: TRBV19; D: NA; size: NA; J: TRBJ2-7; DNA: TGTGCCAGTAGTATTTACGGACACTACGAGCAGTACTTC; CDR3: CASSIYGHYEQYF